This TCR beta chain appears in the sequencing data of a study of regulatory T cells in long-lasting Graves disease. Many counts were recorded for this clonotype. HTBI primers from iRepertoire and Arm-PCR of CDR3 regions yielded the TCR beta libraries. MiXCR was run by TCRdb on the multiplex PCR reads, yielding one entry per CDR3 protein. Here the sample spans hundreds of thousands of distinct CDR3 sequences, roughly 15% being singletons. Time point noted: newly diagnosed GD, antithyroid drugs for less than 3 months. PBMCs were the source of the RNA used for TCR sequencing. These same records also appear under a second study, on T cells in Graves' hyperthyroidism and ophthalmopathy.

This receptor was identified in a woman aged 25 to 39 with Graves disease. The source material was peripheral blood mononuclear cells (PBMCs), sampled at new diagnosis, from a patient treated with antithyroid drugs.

CDR3 DNA: TGTGCCAGCAGTTTCGGGGGGGGTCAGCCCCAGCATTTT. Protein sequence: CASSFGGGQPQHF. The chain links TRBV12-3 or TRBV12-4 to TRBJ1-5; tentative D call: TRBD1 (5 bases). The V gene lost 3 bases and the J gene lost 6 bases, with 9 bases spanning the gap. This CDR3 has 13 residues.